These T cell receptor beta chains were read from a single sample in a study of cytomegalovirus exposure and HLA in healthy donors. Clones were read by immunoSEQ multiplex PCR, and TCRdb kept only the in-frame ones, dropping some. The table records some 110,000 clones, more than 60% of them present only once. The sequencing input was PBMCs. All receptors derive from a man aged 18 to 29 in good health and CMV-seronegative. The CDR3 runs from the conserved cysteine through the conserved F or W. D genes are given only for firm matches. Size values are once, few and many counts, or a class for expanded clones, and some rows have none.

>few|TRBD1|TRBV19
CASSPGQGKGEKLFF
>few|NA|TRBV21-1
CASSKVGQEGGKETQYF
>NA|NA|TRBV9
CASSVPQGHEQYF
>NA|TRBD1|TRBV4-1
CASSQVLMGTENQPQHF
>NA|NA|TRBV6-1
CASSENRRGELFF
>few|TRBD1|TRBV10-2
CASSVEEGQANTEAFF
>NA|NA|TRBV4-2
CASRLEDRGTEAFF
>NA|NA|TRBV4-2
CASSQDGLGWQGSSGNTIYF
>once|TRBD1|TRBV5-1
CASSSTGAPRSNEKLFF
>few|NA|TRBV9
CASSVDGSIQSEAFF
>NA|TRBD2|TRBV28
CASSARWAGADTQYF
>NA|NA|TRBV30
CAWSEEIQNTEAFF
>NA|NA|TRBV6-1
CASGSRSYTGELFF
>NA|TRBD2|TRBV27
CASSLFASGSTDTQYF
>NA|NA|TRBV10-3
CAISVVFGGETQYF
>NA|NA|TRBV5-5
CASSKSDTQYF